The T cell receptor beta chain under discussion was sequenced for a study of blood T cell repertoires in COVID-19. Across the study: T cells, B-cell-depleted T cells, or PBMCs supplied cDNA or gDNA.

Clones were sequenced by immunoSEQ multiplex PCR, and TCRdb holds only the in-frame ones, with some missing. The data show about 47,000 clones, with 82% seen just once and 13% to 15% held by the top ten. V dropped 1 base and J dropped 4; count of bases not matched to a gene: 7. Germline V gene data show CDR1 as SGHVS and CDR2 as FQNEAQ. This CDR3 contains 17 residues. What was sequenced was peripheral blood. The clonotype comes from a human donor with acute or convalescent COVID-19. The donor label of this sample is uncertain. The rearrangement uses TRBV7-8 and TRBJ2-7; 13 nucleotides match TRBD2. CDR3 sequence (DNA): TGTGCCAGCAGCTTAGGGACTAGCGGGGGTTTCACGTACGAGCAGTACTTC. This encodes CASSLGTSGGFTYEQYF.